The entry below describes one T cell receptor beta chain. This clone was recorded once. There is no known antigen for this receptor. Base qualities were left out, and no much larger clone turns up one base away. TCRbeta CDR3 regions were amplified from genomic DNA by means of the immunoSEQ Assay, a bias-controlled multiplex PCR. The study's own analysis went as follows. Within the assay, amplification of reference gene primers was used to estimate how many nucleated cells each sample contained. To quantify the absolute abundance of each unique TCRbeta CDR3 rearrangement, sequence reads were collapsed and filtered. For each sample, productive Simpson clonality was calculated by taking the square root of Simpson's diversity index across productive rearrangements. TCRdb took this table from immuneACCESS and kept in-frame rearrangements with V and J called. Such tables lack part of the clones; where checked against another copy, unresolved V genes explain under half of the gap, and the rest is unexplained. From that table come the V and J calls and clone size; the DNA was used to work out D and trimming. The sample data list about 270,000 clones, and less than 85% of these were observed just once. The ten most abundant clones make up under 3.5% of the sample.

The CDR3 runs 14 residues from the cysteine to the phenylalanine. The retained sequence is limited to the CDR3, 42 bases, with the frame set at the first base. CDR1 SGHRS and CDR2 YFSETQ are derived from the germline V gene. V was cut back by 0 bases and J by 2 bases, leaving a gap of 9 bases between them. The collaborating institutions used their own protocols to collect whole blood in K2EDTA tubes. For TCRbeta analysis, collaborators shipped samples in one of three forms: frozen whole blood, isolated PBMCs, or DNA extracted from either of those sample types. The data were obtained in a study of blood T cell repertoires in COVID-19 (TCRdb year 2020). For context, the study as a whole: Samples covering the acute and convalescent phases of COVID-19 were provided by collaborators in the United States, Italy and Spain. The prospective study material was composed of cDNA or gDNA derived from T cells, B-cell-depleted T cells, or PBMCs. Deeply sampled blood TCRbeta repertoires from subjects exposed to, actively infected with, or recovered from COVID-19 were included in the dataset. A freely available public database, intended as a resource for researchers studying the immune response to SARS-CoV-2, is where the repertoires were released. Samples were obtained from the ongoing ImmuneRACE study (first 160 participants) and from 1,254 subjects provided by 6 global collaborators. A de-identified subject ID, COVID-19 status, age in years and sex were almost always included in the sample metadata. HLA class I and class II types, where available, came from metadata supplied by the sample provider rather than from assay-based typing.

On the study overall, not on this receptor specifically: Clinical and demographic metadata were provided uncurated, with the amount varying by source and participant.

Sequencing was carried out using peripheral blood. The receptor chain draws on TRBV5-1 and TRBJ2-7; a tentative D call is TRBD1 (6 bases match). The TCR sequence derives from a woman aged 18-35 years with acute or convalescent COVID-19. This receptor carries the CDR3 CASSLDWTAYEQYF. The nucleotide sequence reads TGCGCCAGCAGCTTGGACTGGACAGCCTACGAGCAGTACTTC.